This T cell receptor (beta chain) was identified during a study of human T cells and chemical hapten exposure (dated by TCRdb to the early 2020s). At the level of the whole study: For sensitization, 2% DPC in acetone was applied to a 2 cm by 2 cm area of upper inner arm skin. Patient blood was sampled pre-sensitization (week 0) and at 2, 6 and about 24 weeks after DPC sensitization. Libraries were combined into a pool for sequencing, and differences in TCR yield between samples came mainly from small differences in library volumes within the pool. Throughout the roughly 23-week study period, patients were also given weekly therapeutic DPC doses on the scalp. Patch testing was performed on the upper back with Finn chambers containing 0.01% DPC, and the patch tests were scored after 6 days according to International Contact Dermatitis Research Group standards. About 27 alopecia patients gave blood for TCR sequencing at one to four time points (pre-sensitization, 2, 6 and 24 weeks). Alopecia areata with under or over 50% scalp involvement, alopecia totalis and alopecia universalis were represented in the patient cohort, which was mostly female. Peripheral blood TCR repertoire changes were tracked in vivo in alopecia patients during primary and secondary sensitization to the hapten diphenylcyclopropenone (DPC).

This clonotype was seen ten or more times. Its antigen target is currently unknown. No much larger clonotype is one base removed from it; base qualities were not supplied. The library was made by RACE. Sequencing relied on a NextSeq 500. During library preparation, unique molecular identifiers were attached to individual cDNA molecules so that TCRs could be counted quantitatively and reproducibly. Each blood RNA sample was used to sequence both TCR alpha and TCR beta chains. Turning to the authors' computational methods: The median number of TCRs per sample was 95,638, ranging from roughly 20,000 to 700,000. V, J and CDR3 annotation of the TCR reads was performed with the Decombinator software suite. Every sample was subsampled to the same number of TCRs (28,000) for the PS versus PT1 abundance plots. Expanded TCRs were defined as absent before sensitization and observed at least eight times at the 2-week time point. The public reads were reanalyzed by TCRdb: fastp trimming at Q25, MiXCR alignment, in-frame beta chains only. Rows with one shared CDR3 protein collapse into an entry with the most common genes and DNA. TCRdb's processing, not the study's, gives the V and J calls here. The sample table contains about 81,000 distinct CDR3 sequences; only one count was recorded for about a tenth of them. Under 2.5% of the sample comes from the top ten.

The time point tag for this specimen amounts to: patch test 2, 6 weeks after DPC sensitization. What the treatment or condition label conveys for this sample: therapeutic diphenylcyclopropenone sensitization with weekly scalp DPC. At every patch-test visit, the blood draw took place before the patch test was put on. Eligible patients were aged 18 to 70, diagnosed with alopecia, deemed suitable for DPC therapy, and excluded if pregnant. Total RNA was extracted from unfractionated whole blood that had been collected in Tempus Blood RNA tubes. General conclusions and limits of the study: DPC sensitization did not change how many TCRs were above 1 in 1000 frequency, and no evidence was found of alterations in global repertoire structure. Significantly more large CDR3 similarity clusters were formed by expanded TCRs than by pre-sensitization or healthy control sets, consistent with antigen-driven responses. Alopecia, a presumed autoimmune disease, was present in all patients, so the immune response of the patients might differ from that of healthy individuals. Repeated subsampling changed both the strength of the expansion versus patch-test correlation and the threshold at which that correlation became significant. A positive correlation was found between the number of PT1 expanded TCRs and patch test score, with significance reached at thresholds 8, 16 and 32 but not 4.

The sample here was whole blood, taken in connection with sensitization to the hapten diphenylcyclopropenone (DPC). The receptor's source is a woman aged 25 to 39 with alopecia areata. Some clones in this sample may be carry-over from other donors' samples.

The nucleotides are TGCGCCAGCAGCTTGCCACTAGCGGCCTACAATGAGCAGTTCTTC. This is translated as CASSLPLAAYNEQFF. The receptor chain draws on TRBV5-1 and TRBJ2-1, with 8 bases in between that match TRBD2. Reading the germline V gene gives CDR1 SGHRS and CDR2 YFSETQ. The V end gives up 1 base and the J end 2 bases, leaving 2 bases in the junction not matched to a gene. The CDR3 numbers 15 residues from cysteine through phenylalanine. Only CDR3 DNA remains: 45 bases, in frame from the first base.